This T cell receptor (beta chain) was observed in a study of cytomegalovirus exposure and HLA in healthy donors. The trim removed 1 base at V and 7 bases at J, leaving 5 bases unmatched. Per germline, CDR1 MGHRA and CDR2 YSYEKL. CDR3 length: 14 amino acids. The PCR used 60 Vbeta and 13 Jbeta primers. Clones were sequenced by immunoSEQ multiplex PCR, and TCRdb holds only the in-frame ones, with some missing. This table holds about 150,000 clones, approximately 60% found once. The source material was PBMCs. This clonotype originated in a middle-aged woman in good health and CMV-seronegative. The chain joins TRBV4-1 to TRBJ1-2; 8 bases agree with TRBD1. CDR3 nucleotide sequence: TGCGCCAGCAGCCAAGCAGGACAGGGTGGTGGCTACACCTTC. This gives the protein CASSQAGQGGGYTF.